This entry concerns a single TCR beta chain. The specificity of this receptor is unknown. No quality values exist for individual bases; no much larger clone is one base distant. The CDR3 sequence holds 14 residues, the cysteine and phenylalanine included. The read is trimmed to its CDR3 DNA, 42 bases read in frame from base 1. Trimming takes 4 bases off V and 4 bases off J; junction bases not matched to a gene: 7. For CDR1 and CDR2, the germline V gene lists SGHRS and YFSETQ. These data belong to a study of cytomegalovirus exposure and HLA in healthy donors (dated by TCRdb to about 2017). Describing the broader study: In an earlier analysis of approximately 640 of the donors, about 270 Gb of sequence data and 117 million unique TCR beta sequences from about 190 million T cells were reported. A separate validation cohort of 100 to 150 different subjects was used in addition to the approximately 670-subject first cohort. To predict cytomegalovirus infection status, the study brought together high-throughput TCR immunosequencing, statistical association of individual TCRs with disease status, and machine learning. The study was designed to test whether signatures of past pathogen exposure could be identified by cataloging public T cell receptors. Roughly 300 gigabases of sequencing data and approximately 92 million unique TCR sequences made up an early release that covered several hundred HLA-typed donors. The T cell repertoires of 666 subjects were profiled by immunosequencing and related to cytomegalovirus serostatus. Of the roughly 400 genotyped donors, approximately 80% fell in the genetic ancestry cluster associated with self-reported Caucasian donors. Every repertoire in the discovery cohort had been generated on one and the same sequencing platform. Genome-wide SNP genotypes for about 65% of the roughly 670 donors were used in a later genetic analysis, which treated that subset as a discovery cohort. Donor age, sex, ethnicity and CMV serostatus were compiled alongside the repertoire data. Rather than drawing on any new phenotypic data, the later analysis identified candidate immune exposures from TCR beta sequences and the way those sequences occurred across donors. Because of strong linkage in the cohort, roughly 5 DR-DQ haplotypes were treated as single units for association and clustering. In a later analysis, previously published TCR beta repertoires from fewer than 750 donors were re-analyzed and high-resolution HLA genotyping was added so that TCR occurrence patterns could be studied. HLA typing covered class I and class II loci at four-digit resolution. On average, about 240,000 unique TCR beta nucleotide sequences were sequenced per donor among roughly 430 genotyped donors of the cohort, with roughly 18% of those sequences being non-productive. The number of typed donors differed by locus: about 620-640 for A, B, C, DRB1 and DQB1; roughly 510 for DQA1; 600 to 610 for DPA1; and some 450 for DPB1. An earlier analysis of several hundred of the donors applied high-throughput TCR beta sequencing to assess whether each TCR beta V gene segment acted as functional or pseudogenic. What the work shows at the level of the full study, not this receptor alone: According to a later genetic analysis, donors in an Asian-associated ancestry cluster had fewer N-insertions in productive TCRs than the approximately 700-donor mean. A later analysis found that most CMV-associated TCR beta chains appeared HLA-restricted, with HLA associations seemingly driven largely by CMV exposure. In an earlier analysis of around 600 of the donors, most TCR beta V segments appeared in productive rearrangements about 87% or about 30% of the time, broadly matching IMGT annotations. According to a later analysis, parvovirus B19, influenza, CMV and Epstein-Barr virus appeared linked to several top co-occurrence clusters. The earlier analysis of about 600 of the donors excluded some 15 rarely observed V segments, including chromosome 9 orphons, because counts were too low. The study listed 164 TCR beta chains as associated with cytomegalovirus. The classifier was reported to diagnose cytomegalovirus status with high specificity and sensitivity in both the original cohort and the validation cohort. A further reported finding was that TCR beta sequences accurately predicted the HLA-A and HLA-B alleles for most subjects in the first cohort. A group of highly shared sequence variants was considered likely to be a technical artifact of the sequencing pipeline. In a later analysis, the rate of TCR association differed among HLA loci, with DRB1 alleles having the most associated TCRs and HLA-C alleles having the fewest. Specific HLA alleles were associated with more than 15,000 TCR beta sequences at a false discovery rate of 0.05 in a later analysis. Some IMGT-functional V segments, including TRBV6-2 and TRBV6-3, could not be told apart with the 87-base-pair reads, so those segments were excluded. An association between a missense DCLRE1C variant and V-gene and J-gene trimming of TCR beta chains was found in a later genetic analysis and replicated in an independent cohort. According to the authors, the approach could potentially be generalized to other disease states and immunological phenotypes. Strong co-occurrence of HLA alleles, especially DR and DQ, made assigning TCR associations to individual alleles difficult. Across donors, most TCR sequences were observed very rarely, whereas some public TCRs were present in many individuals. Correlated functional status among segregating V segments might be attributable to linkage disequilibrium, but an unknown experimental factor could not be ruled out. Because HLA typing was unavailable for some donors at each locus, only the typed subset was used in association tests. Immune exposure information for the cohort was limited to CMV serostatus. In vitro tests confirmed that a few of the cytomegalovirus-associated TCR beta chains recognize cytomegalovirus antigens. A later analysis found that HLA-associated TCR beta chains were more clonally expanded and had lower generation probabilities than equally common non-associated chains. Only TCR beta chains were sequenced in this cohort, and the absence of alpha or paired-chain data limited detectable features. Sequencing depth was assumed to be roughly uniform across donors in the presence/absence analyses, though that assumption may not hold.

Libraries came from the immunoSEQ multiplex PCR assay. A mixture of 60 forward primers for TCR Vbeta segments and 13 reverse primers for TCR Jbeta segments was used in the multiplex PCR. A multiplex PCR assay on genomic DNA amplified the CDR3 region of rearranged TCR beta genes. The Illumina HiSeq System was used to sequence the amplified TCR beta libraries as 87-base-pair reads. Concerning the study's data processing: A later analysis counted about 80 million unique TCR beta chains across the 670 or so repertoires, and around 9.9 million of these chains were shared by at least two donors. A nearest-neighbor algorithm error-corrected the raw reads and collapsed the reads into unique sequences, merging closely related sequences to remove PCR and sequencing errors. V, D and J gene segments were assigned by aligning CDR3 sequences to IMGT reference sequences. For a sequence to be retained, a match of at least six nucleotides was required to both a V gene segment and a J gene segment. A rearrangement was called productive if the CDR3 had no stop codons and remained in frame with V and J, and every other rearrangement was called non-productive. CDR3 was defined according to IMGT convention as the region running from the second conserved V-encoded cysteine to the conserved J-encoded phenylalanine. In an earlier analysis of roughly 580 of the donors, sequences lacking an unambiguous match to a single V gene segment were excluded. In an earlier analysis of several hundred of the donors, V segments were called functional above 56.7% productive rearrangements and were called segregating when the between-donor standard deviation exceeded 5%. A statistical classification framework was developed to diagnose cytomegalovirus status using the catalog of TCR beta chain sequences. V and J gene assignment, in a later analysis, came from comparing TCR nucleotide sequences with IMGT/GENE-DB human TR gene sequences. The TCRdist pipeline was used in a later analysis to assign CDR3 sequences and most-parsimonious VDJ recombination scenarios. A later analysis defined each TCR beta chain by its CDR3 amino acid sequence plus V-gene family, and excluded reads lacking a unique V-gene family. A later analysis removed roughly 590 highly shared, low-generation-probability nucleotide sequences to deal with suspected cross-contamination and a sequencing artifact. For each public chain, a later analysis derived a clonal expansion index from normalized ranks of inferred template counts within each repertoire. In a later analysis, generation probabilities were computed using a VDJ recombination model fitted to out-of-frame rearrangements, and the results were checked against IGoR. In a later analysis, TCR-TCR, TCR-HLA and TCR-CMV co-occurrence was scored with hypergeometric tests, and a repertoire-size bias correction was applied to TCR pairs. In a later analysis, false discovery rates were estimated by permuting HLA or CMV assignments 20 times. In a later analysis, co-occurring TCRs were grouped with DBSCAN, and TCRdist sequence similarity was added when clustering was performed within HLA-allele-positive subsets. Repertoires with fewer than 30,000 or more than 120,000 public chains, plus five repertoires with anomalous nucleotide sharing, were excluded from co-occurrence clustering. The table was pulled from immuneACCESS by TCRdb, which kept in-frame rearrangements only. Such tables lose some clones; where checked, under half of the loss comes from unresolved V genes, and the rest has no known cause. That table gives V, J and clone size, and the DNA gave D and trimming. The sample yields about 140,000 clones; roughly 80% were counted once. The ten largest clones add up to over 2.5% of the sample.

The cohort consisted of approximately 690 healthy bone marrow donors. At the time of sampling, every cohort member was nominally healthy, though immune exposures that went unrecorded were likely present. The donor tested CMV seronegative and was one of the 352 seronegative cohort members. A peripheral blood sample was provided by each donor, and peripheral blood mononuclear cells were used for TCR beta sequencing. Genomic DNA was extracted from the blood cell samples with the Qiagen DNeasy Blood Extraction Kit. The receptor comes from a female donor in good health and CMV-seronegative. Recombination connected TRBV5-1 to TRBJ1-2; 7 bases in the junction line up with TRBD1. The sequencing sample was made of PBMCs. The nucleotides read TGCGCCAGCAGCCCGGAGGGACAGCTCTATGGCTACACCTTC. Its translation reads: CASSPEGQLYGYTF.